The 14 T cell receptor beta chains below were found in one sample sequenced in a study of blood T cell repertoires in COVID-19. Data came from immunoSEQ multiplex PCR; TCRdb stores just in-frame clones and leaves some out. The table lists under 200,000 clones, about 86% of them singletons, with approximately 7% in the top ten. The sequencing input was peripheral blood. Receptors originate from a man aged 50 to 59 with active or convalescent COVID-19.

The chain is built from TRBV6-4 and TRBJ2-2; 9 positions agree with TRBD2. This CDR3 region has 15 residues. The ends lost 5 bases at V and 6 bases at J; junction bases unmatched: 7. CDR1 and CDR2 (germline): MRHNA, SNTAGT. The CDR3 spells CASSMRIAGAGELFF. As DNA, the CDR3 is TGTGCCAGCAGTATGAGGATAGCGGGGGCCGGGGAGCTGTTTTTT.

This chain uses TRBV9 with TRBJ1-4, with 7 positions matching TRBD1. This CDR3 comprises 14 residues. The junction had 4 bases not matched to a gene; V was cut back by 3 bases and J by 5 bases. Germline V lookup: CDR1 SGDLS, CDR2 YYNGEE. The CDR3 coding sequence is TGTGCCAGCAGCGAGACAGGGCCAAATGAAAAACTGTTTTTT. Translated: CASSETGPNEKLFF. The whole variable domain, remainder taken from reference TRBV9 and TRBJ1-4, is DSGVTQTPKHLITATGQRVTLRCSPRSGDLSVYWYQQSLDQGLQFLIQYYNGEERAKGNILERFSAQQFPDLHSELNLSSLELGDSALYFCASSETGPNEKLFFGSGTQLSVL.

This chain connects TRBV9 to TRBJ2-5; tentatively, D is TRBD2 (6 bases). CDR3 length: 14 amino acids. Trimming stripped 0 bases from V and 2 bases from J, with 8 bases between. In germline, CDR1 is SGDLS, CDR2 YYNGEE. The CDR3 loop is CASSVGAGQETQYF. For the CDR3, the DNA is TGTGCCAGCAGCGTAGGGGCGGGACAAGAGACCCAGTACTTC.

This sequence joins TRBV12-3 or TRBV12-4 and TRBJ1-6, with 7 nucleotides matching TRBD1. The CDR3 has 13 residues. V lost 6 bases and J lost 8; bases outside the gene matches: 4. The CDR3, as DNA: TGTGCCAGCAGCGACAGGGTTGATTCACCCCTCCACTTT. Encoded protein: CASSDRVDSPLHF.

The chain uses TRBV7-9 and TRBJ2-5; a weak D match, TRBD1 (6 bases). V shed 5 bases and J shed 1 base, with 14 bases lying between them. The CDR3 is made up of 15 amino acids. Germline assignment: CDR1 SEHNR and CDR2 FQNEAQ (reference sequence). The chain's CDR3 is CASSAPQGTQETQYF. In nucleotides, the CDR3 is TGTGCCAGCAGCGCTCCACAGGGAACCCAAGAGACCCAGTACTTC.

The chain links TRBV12-5 to TRBJ2-3; D not certain. CDR3 length equals 15 residues. The ends were cut back, 3 bases at V and 0 bases at J, with 10 bases in the middle. Germline loops: CDR1 LGHNT, CDR2 FRNRAP. The CDR3 DNA reads as TGTGCTAGTGGTTTTGGCAGACTCAGCACAGATACGCAGTATTTT. This translates into CASGFGRLSTDTQYF.

The chain joins TRBV19 to TRBJ1-5; 11 nucleotides align to TRBD1. V lost 5 bases, J lost 0 bases, and 6 bases stayed unmatched. CDR1 and CDR2 (germline): LNHDA, SQIVND (reference sequence). CDR3 length: 17 amino acids. CDR3 bases: TGTGCCAGTAGTTCCGGGACAGGGGGAATTAGCAATCAGCCCCAGCATTTT. Protein: CASSSGTGGISNQPQHF.

This clone has a single count. V and J are TRBV3-1 (or the pseudogene TRBV3-2) and TRBJ2-7, with D perhaps TRBD1 (6 bases). Trimming shortened V by 1 base and J by 4 bases, and 11 bases separated the two germline ends. Per the germline V gene, CDR1 is LGHDT and CDR2 is YNNKEL (reference sequence). The length of the CDR3 is 14 residues. Written as DNA, the CDR3 is TGTGCCAGCAGCCAAGCCTGGGGGCGGTACGAGCAGTACTTC. Translated, it gives CASSQAWGRYEQYF.

The chain links TRBV10-2 to TRBJ2-5; 13 nucleotides line up with TRBD2. CDR1 WSHSY and CDR2 SAAADI come from the germline V gene. CDR3 length equals 17 residues. V shed 5 bases and J 5 bases; nucleotides not matched to a gene: 11. CDR3 loop: CASSTTSGGPPEETQYF. The CDR3 DNA reads TGCGCCAGCAGTACGACTAGCGGGGGGCCCCCGGAGGAGACCCAGTACTTC.

The genes are TRBV9 and TRBJ2-1, with D tentatively TRBD1 (5 bases). CDR3 length: 13 amino acids. V gave up 2 bases and J gave up 10 bases, with 13 bases separating them. Germline V gene lookup returns CDR1 SGDLS and CDR2 YYNGEE. The CDR3: CASSVREGREQFF. CDR3 nucleotides: TGTGCCAGCAGCGTCAGGGAAGGACGGGAGCAGTTCTTC.

This clone was observed a handful of times. The chain couples TRBV4-2 to TRBJ1-1, with D uncertain. This CDR3 has 14 residues. V was shortened by 6 bases and J by 0 bases, with 11 bases between the two germline ends. In germline, CDR1 is LGHNA, CDR2 YNFKEQ. As DNA, the CDR3 is TGTGCCAGCAGACGAACTGCAATGAACACTGAAGCTTTCTTT. Encoded protein: CASRRTAMNTEAFF.

This clone has a single count. This sequence joins TRBV28 and TRBJ1-1; D perhaps matches TRBD1 (5 bases). Trimming pared 5 bases from V and 5 bases from J, leaving 9 bases between. This CDR3 is 12 amino acids long. Germline CDR1 MDHEN, CDR2 SYDVKM. CDR3 loop: CASSPTGTEAFF. The CDR3 DNA reads as TGTGCCAGCAGTCCTACAGGTACTGAAGCTTTCTTT.

V is TRBV28 and J is TRBJ1-2; 8 bases are shared with TRBD1. This CDR3 region has 14 residues. Germline lookup yields CDR1 MDHEN and CDR2 SYDVKM. V lost 5 bases and J lost 5; bases outside the gene matches: 7. DNA for the CDR3: TGTGCCAGCAGTCCTCCCGGGACAGGATATGGCTACACCTTC. The encoded protein is CASSPPGTGYGYTF.

Written as DNA, the CDR3 is TGTGCCAGCAGCAAGGCCCCTGAAGAACTAAAAAACATTCAGTACTTC. This encodes CASSKAPEELKNIQYF. This chain connects TRBV5-5 to TRBJ2-4; D remains unclear. CDR3 length: 16 residues. CDR1 is SGHKS, CDR2 YYEKEE, per germline (reference sequence). V lost 4 bases, J lost 4 bases, and 18 bases lay in between.